The text below deals with one TCR beta chain. Its antigen is currently unknown. The germline V gene has CDR1 MDHEN and CDR2 SYDVKM. The CDR3 contains 12 residues. V lost 2 bases to trimming and J lost 8 bases, with 9 bases between them. TCRdb recomputed calls from the 5' RACE reads with MiXCR, one row per CDR3 protein. The profile shows tens of thousands of distinct CDR3 sequences, approximately 23% of them singletons. General study findings and limits: Tumor memory CD4+ T cell TCR gene usage clustered with blood and lymph node memory CD4+ cells and lymph node naive CD4+ cells.

The chain recombines TRBV28 with TRBJ1-1; perhaps TRBD1 as D (6 bases). This TCR was sampled from a female donor with breast cancer. Sample: tumor-infiltrating naive CD4+ T cells sorted from the breast tumor. Subset of the sample: naive CD4+ T cells, CD4+CD45RA+CD25-. The CDR3 loop is CASSLQGLEAFF. CDR3 nucleotide sequence: TGTGCCAGCAGTTTACAGGGGTTGGAAGCTTTCTTT. Full variable domain (outside the CDR3, taken from reference TRBV28 and TRBJ1-1): DVKVTQSSRYLVKRTGEKVFLECVQDMDHENMFWYRQDPGLGLRLIYFSYDVKMKEKGDIPEGYSVSREKKERFSLILESASTNQTSMYLCASSLQGLEAFFGQGTRLTVV.